This T cell receptor beta chain is drawn from a study of blood T cell repertoires in COVID-19. Study in general: Samples taken during acute and convalescent COVID-19 were collected in the United States, Italy and Spain.

Authors' analysis steps: Estimation of nucleated cell counts relied on the amplification of reference gene primers. Clones were sequenced by immunoSEQ multiplex PCR, and TCRdb holds only the in-frame ones, with some missing. That table furnishes V, J and clone size, whereas the DNA furnished D and trimming. This table has a few hundred thousand clones, about 79% appearing once. Sequencing input: peripheral blood. The TCR comes from a human donor in a cohort sampled during active COVID-19.

The CDR3 loop is CASSASGPGRVYEQYF. The DNA for the CDR3 is TGCGCCAGCAGCGCCTCCGGGCCGGGAAGGGTTTACGAGCAGTACTTC. The rearrangement joins TRBV4-1 to TRBJ2-7, with a weak D call TRBD2 (5 bases). V was trimmed by 5 bases and J by 4 bases, leaving 21 bases between them. CDR1 and CDR2 from the germline V gene are MGHRA and YSYEKL. The CDR3 has 16 residues.